The 18 T cell receptor beta chains given below trace back to one sample, sequenced in a study of beta chain features in type 1 diabetes. Antigen specificity for these receptors is unknown. Study-level results: Among patients with Type 1 diabetes, TCRB CDR3s were moderately but significantly shorter in every one of the four CD4+ subsets.

Since all of the isolated RNA was reverse transcribed, expressed TCRB transcripts were what got sequenced. The repertoire was sequenced with immunoSEQ multiplex PCR; TCRdb's copy has only in-frame clones and lacks some. The table records more than 300,000 clones, around 9.3% of them present only once. The specimen sequenced was central memory CD4+ T cells from blood. The receptors here all came from a man aged 25-45 years with type 1 diabetes.

The V gene is TRBV7-2, the J gene TRBJ2-3; 10 bases agree with TRBD2. The germline V gene has CDR1 SGHTA and CDR2 FQGNSA. The V and J ends lost 4 bases and 2 bases, in that order; junction bases with no gene match: 9. The CDR3 totals 17 residues. CDR3 loop: CASSSPVSGGHTDTQYF. The CDR3 coding sequence is TGTGCCAGCAGCTCTCCAGTTAGCGGGGGGCACACAGATACGCAGTATTTT.

The chain links TRBV28 to TRBJ2-3; 9 positions agree with TRBD2. V shed 2 bases and J 3 bases; nucleotides not matched to a gene: 6. The V gene's germline CDR1 is MDHEN and CDR2 SYDVKM. The CDR3 has 16 residues. The CDR3 DNA sequence: TGTGCCAGCAGTTTAGCGGGGGGGCCAGCGACAGATACGCAGTATTTT. Its translation: CASSLAGGPATDTQYF.

Only a few counts were recorded for this clone. The gene calls are TRBV6-6 and TRBJ1-5; TRBD1 is a possible D gene (5 bases). The CDR3 runs 15 residues. Trimming took 5 bases from V and 0 from J, leaving 11 bases between them. In germline, CDR1 is MNHNY, CDR2 SVGAGI (reference sequence). The CDR3 nucleotides are TGTGCCAGCAGTGCCCAGGGCTATAGCAATCAGCCCCAGCATTTT. The encoded protein is CASSAQGYSNQPQHF.

In this sample, this clone turned up a few times. V gene TRBV2 combines with J gene TRBJ1-6, with 8 bases identical to TRBD1. J gave up 9 bases and V 10 bases, and 11 bases lay outside the gene matches. CDR1 SNHLY and CDR2 FYNNEI come from the germline V gene. The CDR3 is 14 residues long. The CDR3 here is CATEGDRNSSPLHF. The CDR3 DNA follows: TGTGCCACCGAAGGGGACAGGAACAGTTCACCCCTCCACTTT.

The sample holds a few counts of this clone. J is TRBJ2-4 and V is TRBV28, with D unresolved. V lost 3 bases and J lost 5, with 11 bases in between. CDR3 length: 14 amino acids. Germline loops: CDR1 MDHEN, CDR2 SYDVKM. Written as DNA, the CDR3 is TGTGCCAGCAGTTTGGGCCCGGGCCAAAACATTCAGTACTTC. Encoded protein: CASSLGPGQNIQYF.

The gene calls are TRBV4-1 and TRBJ2-7; 10 bases match TRBD1. The J segment lost 2 bases and the V segment lost 2 bases, leaving 6 bases of the junction unmatched. Per the germline V gene, CDR1 is MGHRA and CDR2 is YSYEKL. This CDR3 has 16 residues. This CDR3 is CASSQSTGTGAYEQYF. In DNA, the CDR3 is TGCGCCAGCAGCCAAAGTACCGGGACAGGGGCCTACGAGCAGTACTTC.

The chain links TRBV9 to TRBJ1-2; D is ambiguous. Trimming removed 1 base at V and 0 bases at J, with 10 bases between. This CDR3 has 15 residues. Germline loops: CDR1 SGDLS, CDR2 YYNGEE. CDR3 residues: CASSVFADSNYGYTF. The CDR3 coding sequence is TGTGCCAGCAGCGTATTCGCAGATTCTAACTATGGCTACACCTTC.

This chain uses TRBV7-2 with TRBJ2-5; 10 bases map to TRBD1. CDR1 is SGHTA and CDR2 is FQGNSA in the germline V gene. The J segment lost 5 bases and the V segment lost 6 bases, leaving 0 bases of the junction unmatched. The CDR3 length is 12 residues. CDR3 in amino acids: CASRDRGETQYF. In DNA form, the CDR3 reads TGTGCCAGCAGGGACAGGGGGGAGACCCAGTACTTC.

The chain employs TRBV9 and TRBJ2-1, with 9 bases aligning to TRBD2. V dropped 0 bases and J dropped 8; count of bases not matched to a gene: 6. Germline values: CDR1 SGDLS, CDR2 YYNGEE. The length of the CDR3 is 15 residues. CDR3 residues: CASSVGGGAGYEQFF. CDR3 in DNA: TGTGCCAGCAGCGTAGGCGGGGGGGCCGGCTATGAGCAGTTCTTC.

This clone occurred a few times. The rearrangement joins TRBV18 to TRBJ1-1; 8 positions match TRBD1. V was clipped by 5 bases and J by 4 bases; unmatched bases: 6. The CDR3 is made up of 14 amino acids. The germline V gene encodes CDR1 KGHSH and CDR2 LQKENI. Here the CDR3 reads CASSADRGLTEAFF. The CDR3 nucleotides read TGTGCCAGCTCAGCAGACAGGGGTCTCACTGAAGCTTTCTTT.

The J gene is TRBJ2-5, the V gene TRBV10-3; 8 bases align to TRBD1. This CDR3 region has 14 residues. V dropped 8 bases and J dropped 5; count of bases not matched to a gene: 10. The germline V gene encodes CDR1 ENHRY and CDR2 SYGVKD. The CDR3 nucleotides are TGTGCCATCGCCCCGGGACAGGCGGAGGAGACCCAGTACTTC. Amino acid sequence: CAIAPGQAEETQYF.

This clone has a handful of counts. The chain links TRBV7-9 to TRBJ2-7, with a weak D call TRBD2 (5 bases). The CDR3 is 14 amino acids. Between the trimmed V and J ends, which lost 3 bases and 4 bases, there was a span of 13 bases. Germline V gene data show CDR1 as SEHNR and CDR2 as FQNEAQ (reference sequence). The CDR3 coding sequence is TGTGCCAGCAGCTTTGATTCGGGGATTTACGAGCAGTACTTC. Protein: CASSFDSGIYEQYF.

The chain joins TRBV19 to TRBJ2-1; 8 nucleotides match TRBD1. V dropped 8 bases and J dropped 9; count of bases not matched to a gene: 18. The CDR3 loop spans 16 amino acids. The V gene's germline CDR1 is LNHDA and CDR2 SQIVND (reference sequence). The chain's CDR3 is CASPLKGTGANGEQFF. The CDR3 region has the DNA TGTGCCAGTCCCCTTAAAGGGACAGGAGCCAATGGTGAGCAGTTCTTC.

The chain combines TRBV7-2 with TRBJ2-5; no reliable D call. This CDR3 spans 12 amino acids. Trimming left V 5 bases short and J 4 bases short, with 8 bases between. The V gene's germline CDR1 is SGHTA and CDR2 FQGNSA. The CDR3 here is CASSADRETQYF. CDR3 in DNA: TGTGCCAGCAGCGCCGACCGAGAGACCCAGTACTTC. The variable domain in full, with the rest retrieved from reference TRBV7-2 and TRBJ2-5, is GAGVSQSPSNKVTEKGKDVELRCDPISGHTALYWYRQSLGQGLEFLIYFQGNSAPDKSGLPSDRFSAERTGGSVSTLTIQRTQQEDSAVYLCASSADRETQYFGPGTRLLVL.

The chain couples TRBV9 to TRBJ2-5; D not resolved. Trimming removed 0 bases at V and 9 bases at J, with 12 bases between. CDR1 SGDLS and CDR2 YYNGEE come from the germline V gene. This CDR3 spans 13 amino acids. The CDR3 coding sequence is TGTGCCAGCAGCGTAGCCCCATCGTCCGCCCAGTACTTC. This translates into CASSVAPSSAQYF.

Note on this clone: The same CDR3 also results from other DNA sequences found in this sample. The chain is built from TRBV6-6 and TRBJ1-1; D is unclear. CDR3 length equals 12 residues. Per germline, CDR1 MNHNY and CDR2 SVGAGI (reference sequence). V lost 5 bases to trimming and J lost 1 base, with 5 bases between them. The CDR3 DNA reads TGTGCCAGCAGTCTCCAGAACACTGAAGCTTTCTTT. It codes for CASSLQNTEAFF.

Only a few counts were recorded for this clone. The V and J genes are TRBV5-1 and TRBJ2-1; 15 bases align to TRBD2. This CDR3 is built from 14 residues. CDR1 and CDR2 from the germline V gene are SGHRS and YFSETQ. Trimming took 4 bases from V and 13 from J; bases not matched to a gene: 6. The CDR3 sequence is CASSRTSGGAGQFF. CDR3 DNA sequence: TGCGCCAGCAGCCGGACTAGCGGGGGGGCCGGTCAGTTCTTC.

Here the CDR3 DNA reads TGTGCCTGGAGCCCTGGGACGGCCTATGGCTACACCTTC. Translated: CAWSPGTAYGYTF. The V and J genes are TRBV30 and TRBJ1-2; a weak D match, TRBD1 (5 bases). Germline V gene lookup returns CDR1 GTSNPN and CDR2 SVGIG (reference sequence). Trimming removed 3 bases at V and 4 bases at J, with 12 bases between. This CDR3 contains 13 residues.